This T cell receptor beta chain appears in the sequencing data of a study of shared clonotypes between healthy human individuals (dated by TCRdb to 2019 to 2021). Broadly, across the study: The cohort included a few men and a couple of women between 18 and 49 years of age. Per donor, three plates each were used for CD4 naive and CD4 memory, two for CD8 naive, and one for CD8 memory. To estimate repertoire size and how much clonotype sharing occurs between individuals, the study deeply sequenced the blood TCR repertoires of about five healthy adults. To increase sequencing depth and limit assay-specific biases, TCR repertoire library preparation and sequencing were carried out by different laboratories using diverse techniques. Each donor's leukapheresis produced roughly between about 0.9 and 9.5 billion PBMCs. Study-level results and caveats: Sharing across four donors was observed for 4.5% to 6.5% of naive CD4, under 4% of naive CD8, 2% to 2.5% of memory CD4, and roughly 0.43% of memory CD8 clonotypes. Rarefaction of sorted-subset datasets indicated incomplete sequencing despite the large sequencing depth. Clonotypes shared by all four sorted-subset donors showed higher generation probabilities than non-shared clonotypes. Estimated clonotype richness was generally larger for naive than for memory subsets. Based on pairwise subsampling, the degree of clonotype sharing among donors was expected to be affected by sequencing depth. The small number of donors limited the genetic and exposure-history diversity represented. Only blood was sampled, and tissue TCR repertoires likely differ from those in blood.

This clone was recorded only once. The target of this receptor is not known. One base away there is no much larger clone; base qualities are not given. Using the deep immunoSEQ assay, TCR CDR3 regions were amplified from genomic DNA by multiplex PCR. Extracted genomic DNA from each cell subset was spread evenly across all wells of several immunoSEQ 96-well plates, with each plate serving as a replicate. For sorted subsets, about 210 ng of genomic DNA, equivalent to roughly 30,000 T cell genomes, went into each replicate PCR. The purified libraries were quantified using a Qubit 3.0 fluorometer, sized with a Bioanalyzer 2100, and then quantified again using the KAPA Library Quantification kit. Every immunoSEQ 96-well plate was sequenced on a dedicated single-read 150-cycle Illumina NextSeq 550 flow cell. Per the authors' processing: Because only junctional sequences without quality scores were contained in the immunoSEQ output, filtering matching that applied to full-length reads could not be performed. To assign V/J genes and CDR3, sequences were annotated using PyIR, a Python wrapper for IgBLAST v1.9, with IMGT germline references. Reads were filtered out if the reads had weak V/J assignments (E-value above 1e-6), no CDR3, stop codons, out-of-frame junctions, or ambiguous translated residues. V3J clonotypes were defined by identical inferred V gene, J gene, and CDR3 amino acid sequence. Percentage overlap between repertoires was calculated by dividing the number of shared unique clonotypes by the size of the smaller repertoire. Richness of each repertoire was evaluated using RTK rarefaction, the Chao1 estimator, and Recon v2.1 estimates of unobserved clonotypes. OLGA was used to compute generation probabilities for all TCRbeta clonotypes that the gDNA method yielded from a handful of donors. TCRdb provides this immuneACCESS table in a form limited to in-frame rearrangements. Some clones are lacking; in checked studies, under half of them reflect an unresolved V gene, and why the rest are absent is not known. Clonal size and the V and J genes are those of that table, whereas D and trimming came from the DNA. This sample holds around 2,000,000 clones; just over 90% were observed only once. Around 1.7% of the sample belongs to the ten largest clones.

The CDR1 and CDR2 encoded by the germline V gene are MGHRA and YSYEKL. From the cysteine up to the phenylalanine, the CDR3 has a length of 17 residues. This entry keeps only the CDR3 DNA: 51 bases, framed from base 1. Trimming removed 0 bases from V and 2 bases from J; the gene matches leave 7 bases unexplained. CD8 naive samples were CD45RO-negative cells positively selected for CCR7, giving a CD45RA+CCR7+ population that excluded TemRA cells. The donors were healthy, HIV-negative adults who had no recently reported acute infections or vaccinations. All donors were Caucasian adults living in Nashville, Tennessee, USA. Blood was collected by leukapheresis, and PBMCs were isolated by Ficoll-Histopaque density gradient centrifugation and then cryopreserved in liquid nitrogen vapor phase. Analytical flow cytometry was used to check the purity and quantity of every magnetically sorted T cell population. Genomic DNA was isolated from every sorted fraction and measured by UV absorbance on a Nanodrop 2000c.

Sequenced: naive CD8+ T cells from PBMCs. This specimen's cell subset or site label, interpreted: CD45RA+CCR7+. The source of this sequence is a man aged 18-30 years in good health. Some clones in this sample may be carry-over from other donors' samples. The chain joins TRBV4-1 to TRBJ2-1; TRBD2 matches 7 bases in the middle. The DNA sequence follows: TGCGCCAGCAGCCAAGAAAATTTGGGGACTACCTACAATGAGCAGTTCTTC. Protein translation: CASSQENLGTTYNEQFF.